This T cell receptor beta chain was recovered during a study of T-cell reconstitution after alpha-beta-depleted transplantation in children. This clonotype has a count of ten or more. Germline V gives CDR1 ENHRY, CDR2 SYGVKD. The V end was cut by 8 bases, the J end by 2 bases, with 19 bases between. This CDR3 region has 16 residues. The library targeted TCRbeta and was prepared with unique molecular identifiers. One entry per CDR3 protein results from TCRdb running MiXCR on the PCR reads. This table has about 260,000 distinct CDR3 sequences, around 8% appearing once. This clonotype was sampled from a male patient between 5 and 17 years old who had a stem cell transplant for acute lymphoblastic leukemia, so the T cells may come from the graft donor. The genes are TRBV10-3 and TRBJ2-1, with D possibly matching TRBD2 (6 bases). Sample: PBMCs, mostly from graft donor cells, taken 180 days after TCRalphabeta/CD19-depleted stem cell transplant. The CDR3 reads CAIGEPGGLPYNEQFF. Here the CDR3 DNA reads TGTGCCATCGGGGAGCCCGGGGGACTGCCCTACAATGAGCAGTTCTTC.